Below are 17 T cell receptor beta chains sequenced from a single sample in a study of blood T cell repertoires in COVID-19. Only in-frame clones appear in the TCRdb table, and some are missing; sequencing was by immunoSEQ multiplex PCR. This table holds around 260,000 clones, more than 75% found once. Sequencing was performed on peripheral blood. These receptors were obtained from a woman aged 40 to 50 who had recovered from COVID-19.

The rearrangement uses TRBV6-5 and TRBJ1-1; D may be TRBD1 (6 bases). The V and J ends lost 7 bases and 6 bases respectively, with 12 bases between them. Germline V gene lookup returns CDR1 MNHEY and CDR2 SVGAGI. This CDR3 has 12 amino acids. The CDR3 DNA is TGTGCCAGCACCAACAGGGCCGCTGAAGCTTTCTTT. Its protein product is CASTNRAAEAFF.

The rearrangement joins TRBV27 to TRBJ1-4; D gene unclear. Per germline, CDR1 MNHEY and CDR2 SMNVEV (reference sequence). CDR3 length: 10 residues. The V end was cut by 6 bases, the J end by 6 bases, with 2 bases between. CDR3 nucleotide sequence: TGTGCCAGCAGCTATGAAAAACTGTTTTTT. This gives the protein CASSYEKLFF.

The V gene is TRBV18, the J gene TRBJ1-2; 8 positions match TRBD1. There are 15 residues in the CDR3. The V gene's germline CDR1 is KGHSH and CDR2 LQKENI. J gave up 4 bases and V 3 bases, and 7 bases lay outside the gene matches. The CDR3 sequence is CASSPRGRGSYGYTF. The DNA of the CDR3 is TGTGCCAGCTCACCCAGGGGGCGCGGGTCCTATGGCTACACCTTC.

The chain employs TRBV7-3 and TRBJ2-5; the match to TRBD2 covers 8 bases. The CDR3 loop spans 14 amino acids. Germline V gene data show CDR1 as SGHTA and CDR2 as FQGTGA. V lost 5 bases to trimming and J lost 5 bases; unmatched junction nucleotides: 7. The CDR3 region is CASSRGGGTETQYF. CDR3 DNA sequence: TGTGCCAGCAGCCGCGGCGGGGGGACGGAGACCCAGTACTTC.

This clone appeared once. Different DNA sequences within this sample yield the same CDR3. The chain links TRBV5-5 to TRBJ2-2; D remains ambiguous. Trimming left V 2 bases short and J 1 base short, with 6 bases between. The CDR3 length is 14 residues. The germline gives CDR1 SGHKS, CDR2 YYEKEE (reference sequence). The CDR3 sequence is CASSLAGNTGELFF. DNA of the CDR3: TGTGCCAGCAGCTTAGCAGGGAACACCGGGGAGCTGTTTTTT.

The rearrangement joins TRBV19 to TRBJ1-1; D is undetermined. The V and J ends lost 6 bases and 1 base respectively, with 18 bases between them. Per germline, CDR1 LNHDA and CDR2 SQIVND (reference sequence). The CDR3 is made up of 16 amino acids. As DNA, the CDR3 is TGTGCCAGTAGGCGGATGGGCGCGGGTAAGAACACTGAAGCTTTCTTT. Its translation is CASRRMGAGKNTEAFF.

The rearrangement uses TRBV11-1 and TRBJ2-5; D possibly corresponds to TRBD1 (5 bases). The length of the CDR3 is 15 residues. CDR1 and CDR2 (germline): SGHAT, FQDESV (reference sequence). The ends were cut back, 8 bases at V and 2 bases at J, with 18 bases in the middle. CDR3 region: CASPHPDSPQETQYF. In DNA form, the CDR3 reads TGTGCCAGCCCCCATCCAGACAGTCCTCAAGAGACCCAGTACTTC.

The table lists this clone with a count of one. The rearrangement links TRBV7-9 to TRBJ2-1; TRBD2 agrees at 11 bases. The V gene end was trimmed by 2 bases and the J gene end by 9 bases; junction bases not matched to a gene: 6. This CDR3 contains 15 residues. Germline lookup yields CDR1 SEHNR and CDR2 FQNEAQ (reference sequence). DNA for the CDR3: TGTGCCAGCAGCTTACAGGCTAGCGGGGGGCTTGAGCAGTTCTTC. Translating it yields CASSLQASGGLEQFF. The full variable domain, rest sourced from reference TRBV7-9 and TRBJ2-1, is DTGVSQNPRHKITKRGQNVTFRCDPISEHNRLYWYRQTLGQGPEFLTYFQNEAQLEKSRLLSDRFSAERPKGSFSTLEIQRTEQGDSAMYLCASSLQASGGLEQFFGPGTRLTVL.

This clone was observed once. V usage is TRBV24-1 and J usage is TRBJ2-1; 13 positions agree with TRBD2. The CDR3 loop spans 17 amino acids. V dropped 3 bases and J dropped 4; count of bases not matched to a gene: 5. Germline lookup yields CDR1 KGHDR and CDR2 SFDVKD. Here the CDR3 reads CATSDATSGGGYNEQFF. The CDR3 DNA is TGTGCCACCAGTGATGCAACTAGCGGGGGGGGTTACAATGAGCAGTTCTTC.

The rearrangement uses TRBV7-2 and TRBJ2-7; TRBD2 aligns across 11 bases. The CDR3 has 18 residues. The trim removed 2 bases at V and 3 bases at J, leaving 12 bases unmatched. Germline-derived CDR1 and CDR2 are SGHTA and FQGNSA. CDR3 sequence reads: CASSLSSSGLAGFYEQYF. In DNA form, the CDR3 reads TGTGCCAGCAGCTTAAGTTCGTCCGGACTAGCGGGTTTCTACGAGCAGTACTTC.

J is TRBJ1-1 and V is TRBV27, with D unclear. The CDR3 is made up of 12 amino acids. V was clipped by 6 bases and J by 8 bases, with 13 bases between them. Germline assignment: CDR1 MNHEY and CDR2 SMNVEV (reference sequence). CDR3 sequence: CASRPGGGEAFF. The CDR3 DNA reads as TGTGCCAGCAGGCCGGGAGGAGGAGAAGCTTTCTTT.

The rearrangement joins TRBV2 to TRBJ1-6; D may be TRBD1 (5 bases). Trimming left V 2 bases short and J 5 bases short, with 10 bases between. This CDR3 is built from 15 residues. Per germline, CDR1 SNHLY and CDR2 FYNNEI. CDR3 DNA sequence: TGTGCCAGCAGTGAACAGGGTAGAGATAATTCACCCCTCCACTTT. It encodes CASSEQGRDNSPLHF.

This clone was observed a handful of times. The CDR3, as DNA: TGTGCCAGCAGCTCAACGGACAGGGGTCGACCCTACGAGCAGTACTTC. Translation gives CASSSTDRGRPYEQYF. The V and J genes are TRBV7-9 and TRBJ2-7, with 9 bases that match TRBD1. The V segment lost 4 bases and the J segment 2 bases; nucleotides outside the gene matches: 9. The CDR3 spans 16 residues. Germline V gene lookup returns CDR1 SEHNR and CDR2 FQNEAQ (reference sequence).

J is TRBJ1-5 and V is TRBV6-5, with TRBD1 as a possible D gene (6 bases). V was trimmed by 5 bases and J by 3 bases, leaving 11 bases between them. This CDR3 has 14 residues. In germline, CDR1 is MNHEY, CDR2 SVGAGI. The CDR3: CASSPDSSNQPQHF. CDR3 coding DNA: TGTGCCAGCAGTCCGGACAGCTCCAATCAGCCCCAGCATTTT.

The rearrangement joins TRBV28 to TRBJ2-7, with 7 bases lining up with TRBD1. V dropped 6 bases and J dropped 1; count of bases not matched to a gene: 6. There are 14 residues in the CDR3. Germline V CDR1 and CDR2: MDHEN, SYDVKM. CDR3 in amino acids: CASSSPGQSYEQYF. DNA of the CDR3: TGTGCCAGCAGCAGTCCGGGACAGTCCTACGAGCAGTACTTC.

The rearrangement links TRBV5-8 to TRBJ2-1, with D uncertain. The CDR3 is 15 residues long. Trimming pared 1 base from V and 3 bases from J, leaving 11 bases between. Germline values: CDR1 SGHTS, CDR2 YDEGEE. CDR3 sequence reads: CASSLIGRNYNEQFF. The CDR3 nucleotides read TGTGCCAGCAGCTTGATTGGCAGAAACTACAATGAGCAGTTCTTC.

The rearrangement joins TRBV5-1 to TRBJ1-2; tentative D call: TRBD1 (6 bases). V lost 4 bases and J 3 bases, leaving 16 bases between the germline ends. Per the germline V gene, CDR1 is SGHRS and CDR2 is YFSETQ. The length of the CDR3 is 15 residues. CDR3 in DNA: TGCGCCAGCAGCCCACAGGGCCGAGTCGACTATGGCTACACCTTC. This codes for CASSPQGRVDYGYTF.